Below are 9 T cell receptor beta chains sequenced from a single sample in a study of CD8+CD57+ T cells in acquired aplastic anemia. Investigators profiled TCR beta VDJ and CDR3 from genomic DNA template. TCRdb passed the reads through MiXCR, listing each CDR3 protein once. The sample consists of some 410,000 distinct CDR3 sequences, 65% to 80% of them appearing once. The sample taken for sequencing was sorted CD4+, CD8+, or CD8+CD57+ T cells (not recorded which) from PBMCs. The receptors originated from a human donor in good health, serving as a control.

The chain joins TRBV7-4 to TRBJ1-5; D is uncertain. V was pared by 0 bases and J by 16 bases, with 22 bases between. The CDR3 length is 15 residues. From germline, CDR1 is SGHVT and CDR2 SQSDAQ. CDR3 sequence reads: CASSLASREPTTSHF. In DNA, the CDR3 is TGTGCCAGCAGCTTAGCGAGTAGGGAGCCAACGACCAGTCATTTT.

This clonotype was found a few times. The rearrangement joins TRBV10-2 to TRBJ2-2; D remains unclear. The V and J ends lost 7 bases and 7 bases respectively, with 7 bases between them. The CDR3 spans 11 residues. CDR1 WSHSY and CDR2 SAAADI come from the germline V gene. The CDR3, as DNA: TGCGCCAGCATCAGCCACGGGGAGCTGTTTTTT. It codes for CASISHGELFF.

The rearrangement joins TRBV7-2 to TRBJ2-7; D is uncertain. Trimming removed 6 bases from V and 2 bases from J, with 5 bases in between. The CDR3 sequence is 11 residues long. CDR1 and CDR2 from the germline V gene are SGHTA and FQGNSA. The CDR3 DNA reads TGTGCCAGCAGGGGAACCTACGAGCAGTACTTC. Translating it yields CASRGTYEQYF.

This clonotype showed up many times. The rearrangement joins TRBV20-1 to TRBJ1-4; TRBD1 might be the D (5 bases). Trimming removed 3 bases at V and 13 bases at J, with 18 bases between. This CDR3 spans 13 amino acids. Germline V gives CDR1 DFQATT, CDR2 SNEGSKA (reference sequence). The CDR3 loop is CSAREPGSGTLFF. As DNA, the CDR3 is TGCAGTGCTAGGGAACCGGGTTCAGGGACACTGTTTTTT.

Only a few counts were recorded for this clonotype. The CDR3 bases are TGTGCCATCAGAACCGACAGGGGAGAAAACACCATATATTTT. Its protein is CAIRTDRGENTIYF. The chain combines TRBV10-3 with TRBJ1-3; TRBD1 matches at 8 bases. CDR3 length equals 14 residues. Per the germline V gene, CDR1 is ENHRY and CDR2 is SYGVKD. Germline trimming cut 6 bases from V and 6 bases from J; bases unmatched to any gene: 7.

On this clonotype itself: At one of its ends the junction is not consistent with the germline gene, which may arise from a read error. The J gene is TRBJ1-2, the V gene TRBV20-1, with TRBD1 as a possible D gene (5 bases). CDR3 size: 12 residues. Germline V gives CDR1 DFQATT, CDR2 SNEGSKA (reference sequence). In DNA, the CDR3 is TGCAGTGGTAGAGGGGAAGATCGTGGCTACACCTTC. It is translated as CSGRGEDRGYTF.

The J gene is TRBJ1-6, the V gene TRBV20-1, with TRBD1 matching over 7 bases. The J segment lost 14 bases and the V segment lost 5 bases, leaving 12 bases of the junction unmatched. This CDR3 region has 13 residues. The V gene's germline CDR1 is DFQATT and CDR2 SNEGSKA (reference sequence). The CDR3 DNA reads TGCAGTGCTTACGAGGGGGCTGGCTATGCCCTCCACTTT. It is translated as CSAYEGAGYALHF.

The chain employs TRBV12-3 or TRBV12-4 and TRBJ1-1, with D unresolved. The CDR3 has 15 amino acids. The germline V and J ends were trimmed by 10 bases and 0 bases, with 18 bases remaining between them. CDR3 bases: TGTGCCATCAGCTTAGTTCGGACGCTGAACACTGAAGCTTTCTTT. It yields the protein CAISLVRTLNTEAFF.

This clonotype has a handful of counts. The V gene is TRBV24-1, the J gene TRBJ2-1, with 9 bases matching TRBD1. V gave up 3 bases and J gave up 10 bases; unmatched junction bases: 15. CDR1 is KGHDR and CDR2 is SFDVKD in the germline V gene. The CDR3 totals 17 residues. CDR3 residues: CATSDPQGAGSSLEQFF. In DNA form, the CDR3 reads TGTGCCACCAGTGATCCACAGGGGGCCGGGTCGAGCCTAGAGCAGTTCTTC.